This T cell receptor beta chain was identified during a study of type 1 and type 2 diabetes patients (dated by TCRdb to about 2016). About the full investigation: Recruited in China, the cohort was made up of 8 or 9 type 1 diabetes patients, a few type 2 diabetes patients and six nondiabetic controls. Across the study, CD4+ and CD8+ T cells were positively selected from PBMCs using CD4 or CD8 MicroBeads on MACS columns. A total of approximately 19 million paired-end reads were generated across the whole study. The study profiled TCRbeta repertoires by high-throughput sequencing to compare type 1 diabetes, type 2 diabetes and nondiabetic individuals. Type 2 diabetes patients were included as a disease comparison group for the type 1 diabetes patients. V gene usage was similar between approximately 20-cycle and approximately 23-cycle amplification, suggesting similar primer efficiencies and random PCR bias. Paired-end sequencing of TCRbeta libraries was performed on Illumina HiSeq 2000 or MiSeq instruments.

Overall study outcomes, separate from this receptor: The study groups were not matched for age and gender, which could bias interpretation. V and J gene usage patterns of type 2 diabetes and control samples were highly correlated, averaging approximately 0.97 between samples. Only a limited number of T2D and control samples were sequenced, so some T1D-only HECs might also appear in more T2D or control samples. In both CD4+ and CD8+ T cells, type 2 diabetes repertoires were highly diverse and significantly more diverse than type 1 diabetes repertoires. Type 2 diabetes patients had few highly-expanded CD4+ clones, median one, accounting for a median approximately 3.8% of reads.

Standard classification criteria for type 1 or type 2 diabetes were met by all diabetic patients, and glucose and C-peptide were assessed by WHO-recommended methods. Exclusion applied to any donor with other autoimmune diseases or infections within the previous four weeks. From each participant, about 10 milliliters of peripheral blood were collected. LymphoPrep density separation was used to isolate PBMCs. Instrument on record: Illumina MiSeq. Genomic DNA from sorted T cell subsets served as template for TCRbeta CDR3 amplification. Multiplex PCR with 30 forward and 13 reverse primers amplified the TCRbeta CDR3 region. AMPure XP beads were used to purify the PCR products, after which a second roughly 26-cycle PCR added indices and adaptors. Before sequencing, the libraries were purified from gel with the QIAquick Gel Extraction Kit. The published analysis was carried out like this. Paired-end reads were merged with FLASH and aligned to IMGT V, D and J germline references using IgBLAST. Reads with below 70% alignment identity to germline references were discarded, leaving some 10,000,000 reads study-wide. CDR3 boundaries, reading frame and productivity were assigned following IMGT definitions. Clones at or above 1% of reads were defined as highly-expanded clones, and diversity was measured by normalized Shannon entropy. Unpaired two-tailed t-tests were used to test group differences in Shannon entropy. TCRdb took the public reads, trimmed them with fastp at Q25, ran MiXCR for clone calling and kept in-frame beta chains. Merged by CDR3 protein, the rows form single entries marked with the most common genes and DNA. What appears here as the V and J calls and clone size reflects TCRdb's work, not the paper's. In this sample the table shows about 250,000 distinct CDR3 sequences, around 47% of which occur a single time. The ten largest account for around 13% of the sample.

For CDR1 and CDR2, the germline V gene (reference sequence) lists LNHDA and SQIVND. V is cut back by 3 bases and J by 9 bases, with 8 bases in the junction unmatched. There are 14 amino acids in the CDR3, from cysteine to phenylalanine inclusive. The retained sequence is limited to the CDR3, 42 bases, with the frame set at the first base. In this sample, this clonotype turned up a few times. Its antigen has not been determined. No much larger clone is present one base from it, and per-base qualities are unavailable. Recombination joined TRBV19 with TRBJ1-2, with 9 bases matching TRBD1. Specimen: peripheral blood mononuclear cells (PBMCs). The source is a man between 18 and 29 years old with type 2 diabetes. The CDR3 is CASSIGTGIASYTF. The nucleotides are TGTGCCAGTAGTATCGGGACAGGGATCGCAAGCTACACCTTC.